These 6 T cell receptor beta chains came from one sample sequenced in a study of immune cell composition in non-small cell lung cancer. The data were produced by immunoSEQ multiplex PCR, yet TCRdb's version contains in-frame clones alone and is incomplete. The table shows approximately 700 clones, with 70% to 90% occurring only once. Normal lung was sampled as far from the tumour as possible, at least 3 cm. The sequenced sample consisted of non-adjacent lung tissue. The receptors shown here come from a human donor with non-small cell lung cancer.

This chain joins TRBV9 and TRBJ2-6, with 8 bases fitting TRBD1. The CDR3 has 17 amino acids. Trimming took 3 bases from V and 0 from J; bases not matched to a gene: 5. CDR1 is SGDLS, CDR2 YYNGEE, per germline. CDR3 DNA sequence: TGTGCCAGCAGCGCAGGGGGCCCTAGCTCTGGGGCCAACGTCCTGACTTTC. The encoded protein is CASSAGGPSSGANVLTF.

The chain recombines TRBV5-4 with TRBJ1-1; 7 bases are shared with TRBD1. Looked up from germline, CDR1 is SGHNT and CDR2 is YYREEE (reference sequence). This CDR3 has 15 residues. After removal of 4 bases from V and 0 bases from J, the junction contained 6 bases not matched to a gene. CDR3 in amino acids: CASSGDRAMNTEAFF. The CDR3 bases are TGTGCCAGCAGCGGAGACAGGGCCATGAACACTGAAGCTTTCTTT. Variable domain in full (rest from reference TRBV5-4 and TRBJ1-1): ETGVTQSPTHLIKTRGQQVTLRCSSQSGHNTVSWYQQALGQGPQFIFQYYREEENGRGNFPPRFSGLQFPNYSSELNVNALELDDSALYLCASSGDRAMNTEAFFGQGTRLTVV.

This clone was counted between two and nine times. The chain carries TRBV7-9 and TRBJ2-7; perhaps TRBD1 as D (6 bases). With 3 bases removed from V and 3 bases from J, the gap between germline ends came to 15 bases. This CDR3 is built from 15 residues. CDR1 and CDR2 (germline): SEHNR, FQNEAQ (reference sequence). The CDR3 reads CASSFGRRDNYEQYF. The CDR3 region has the DNA TGTGCCAGCAGCTTTGGCAGAAGGGACAACTACGAGCAGTACTTC.

The DNA of the CDR3 is TGTGCCAGCAGCTTGGACAGACATAGTGAGCAGTTCTTC. Protein product: CASSLDRHSEQFF. The rearrangement links TRBV5-6 to TRBJ2-1; D ambiguous. The CDR3 runs to 13 residues. CDR1 SGHDT and CDR2 YYEEEE come from the germline V gene. V was clipped by 0 bases and J by 9 bases, with 10 bases between them. The variable domain in full, with the rest retrieved from reference TRBV5-6 and TRBJ2-1, is DAGVTQSPTHLIKTRGQQVTLRCSPKSGHDTVSWYQQALGQGPQFIFQYYEEEERQRGNFPDRFSGHQFPNYSSELNVNALLLGDSALYLCASSLDRHSEQFFGPGTRLTVL.

The chain has TRBV4-2 and TRBJ1-3; 8 bases line up with TRBD1. V shed 3 bases, J shed 3 bases, and the junction held 13 bases outside the gene matches. The CDR3 is 18 residues long. From germline, CDR1 is LGHNA and CDR2 YNFKEQ. The CDR3 here is CASSHRLLDRADGNTIYF. CDR3 nucleotide sequence: TGTGCCAGCAGCCACCGCCTTCTGGACAGGGCAGATGGAAACACCATATATTTT.

The chain carries TRBV2 and TRBJ2-7; unclear D gene. The CDR3 has 13 amino acids. With 4 bases removed from V and 2 bases from J, the gap between germline ends came to 9 bases. The germline gives CDR1 SNHLY, CDR2 FYNNEI. The chain's CDR3 is CASSAGQAYEQYF. In DNA form, the CDR3 reads TGTGCCAGCAGTGCCGGCCAGGCCTACGAGCAGTACTTC.